The 3 T cell receptor beta chains presented below share a single source sample, sequenced in a study of neoadjuvant anti-PD-1 for oral cavity cancer. The method was immunoSEQ multiplex PCR; TCRdb's version includes in-frame clones alone and lacks a portion of them. This sample yields tens of thousands of clones, of which under 90% are seen a single time; about 3.1% belongs to the top ten. The material sequenced was PBMCs, taken before nivolumab (anti-PD-1) treatment. The receptors were gathered from a person between 40 and 80 years old with oral cavity squamous cell carcinoma.

The chain couples TRBV28 to TRBJ2-7; D is unresolved. Trimming stripped 1 base from V and 6 bases from J, with 16 bases between. This CDR3 is 15 amino acids long. Germline V gives CDR1 MDHEN, CDR2 SYDVKM. The CDR3 spells CASSLFQQITSEQYF. Here the CDR3 DNA reads TGTGCCAGCAGTTTATTCCAACAGATCACAAGCGAGCAGTACTTC.

The chain uses TRBV5-6 and TRBJ2-7; maybe TRBD1 (6 bases). The germline V gene has CDR1 SGHDT and CDR2 YYEEEE. V lost 6 bases and J 2 bases, leaving 15 bases between the germline ends. The CDR3 is 14 residues long. CDR3: CASMKDRRTYEQYF. In DNA form, the CDR3 reads TGTGCCAGCATGAAAGACAGGCGAACCTACGAGCAGTACTTC.

The sample holds one count of this clone. The rearrangement joins TRBV7-6 to TRBJ2-1; D uncertain. Germline V gene lookup returns CDR1 SGHVS and CDR2 FNYEAQ. This CDR3 comprises 12 residues. The V and J ends lost 5 bases and 8 bases respectively, with 10 bases between them. CDR3 protein: CASSTTQHEQFF. In DNA form, the CDR3 reads TGTGCCAGCAGCACAACCCAACATGAGCAGTTCTTC.